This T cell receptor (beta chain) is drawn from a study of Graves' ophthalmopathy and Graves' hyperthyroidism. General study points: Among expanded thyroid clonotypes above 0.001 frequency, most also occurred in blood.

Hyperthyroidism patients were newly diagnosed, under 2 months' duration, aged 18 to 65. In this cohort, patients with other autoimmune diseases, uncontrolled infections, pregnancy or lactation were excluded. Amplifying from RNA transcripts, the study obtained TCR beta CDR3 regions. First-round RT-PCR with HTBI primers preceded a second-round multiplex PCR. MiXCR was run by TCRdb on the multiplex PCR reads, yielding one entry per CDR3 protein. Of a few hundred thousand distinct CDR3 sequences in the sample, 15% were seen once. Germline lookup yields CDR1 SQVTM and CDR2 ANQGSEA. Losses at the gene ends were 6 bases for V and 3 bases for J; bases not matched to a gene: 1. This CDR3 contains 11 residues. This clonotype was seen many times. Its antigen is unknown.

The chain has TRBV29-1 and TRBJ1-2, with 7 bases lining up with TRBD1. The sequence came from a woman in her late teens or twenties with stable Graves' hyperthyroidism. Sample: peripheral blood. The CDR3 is CSVGQDYGYTF. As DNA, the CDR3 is TGCAGCGTCGGACAGGACTATGGCTACACCTTC. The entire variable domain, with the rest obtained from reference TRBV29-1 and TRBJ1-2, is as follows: SAVISQKPSRDICQRGTSLTIQCQVDSQVTMMFWYRQQPGQSLTLIATANQGSEATYESGFVIDKFPISRPNLTFSTLTVSNMSPEDSSIYLCSVGQDYGYTFGSGTRLTVV.